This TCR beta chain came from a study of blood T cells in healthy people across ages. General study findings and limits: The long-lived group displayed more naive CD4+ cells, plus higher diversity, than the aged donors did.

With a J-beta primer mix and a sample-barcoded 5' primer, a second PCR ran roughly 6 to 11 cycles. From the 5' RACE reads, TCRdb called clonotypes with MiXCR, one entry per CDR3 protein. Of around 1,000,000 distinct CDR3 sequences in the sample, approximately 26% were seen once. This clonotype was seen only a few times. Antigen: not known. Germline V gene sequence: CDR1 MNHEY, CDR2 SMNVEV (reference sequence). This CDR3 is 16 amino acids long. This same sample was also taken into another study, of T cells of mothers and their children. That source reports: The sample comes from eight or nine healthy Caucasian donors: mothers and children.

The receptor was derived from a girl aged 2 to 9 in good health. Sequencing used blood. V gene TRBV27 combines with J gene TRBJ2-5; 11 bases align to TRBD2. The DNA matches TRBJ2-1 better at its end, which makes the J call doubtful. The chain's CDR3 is CASSLLGTSGYNEQFF. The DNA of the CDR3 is TGTGCCAGCAGTTTATTGGGGACTAGCGGATACAATGAGCAGTTCTTC.